This T cell receptor beta chain is from a study of CD8+ T cells in alopecia areata. Looking at the study overall: Twice a day, 5 to 10 mg of oral tofacitinib was administered to treated patients.

Regarding treatment: oral pan-JAK inhibitor, 5-10 mg twice daily. From germline, CDR1 is SGHAT and CDR2 FQNNGV. Deletions cut 9 bases from V and 3 bases from J, with 24 bases between. This CDR3 spans 16 amino acids. Isolated RNA was reverse transcribed into cDNA used as the sequencing template. The method was immunoSEQ multiplex PCR; TCRdb's version includes in-frame clones alone and lacks a portion of them. The sample comprises 170,000 or so clones, under 60% of which are singletons, and roughly 12% rests with the top ten. General study findings and limits: There was only one nonresponder, so it was unclear how baseline CD8+ expansion relates to response. Especially in alopecia totalis/universalis, lesional scalp showed greater clonality than normal scalp did.

As for this clone: The antigen is undetermined.

The sample was CD8+ T cells sorted from blood, taken at week 24, from a patient treated with tofacitinib. This receptor was taken from a human donor with alopecia areata. The chain joins TRBV11-2 to TRBJ2-7; the D gene is possibly TRBD1 (6 bases). The CDR3 region is CASGTAGESLVYEQYF. DNA for the CDR3: TGTGCCAGTGGAACTGCAGGGGAAAGCTTAGTCTACGAGCAGTACTTC.